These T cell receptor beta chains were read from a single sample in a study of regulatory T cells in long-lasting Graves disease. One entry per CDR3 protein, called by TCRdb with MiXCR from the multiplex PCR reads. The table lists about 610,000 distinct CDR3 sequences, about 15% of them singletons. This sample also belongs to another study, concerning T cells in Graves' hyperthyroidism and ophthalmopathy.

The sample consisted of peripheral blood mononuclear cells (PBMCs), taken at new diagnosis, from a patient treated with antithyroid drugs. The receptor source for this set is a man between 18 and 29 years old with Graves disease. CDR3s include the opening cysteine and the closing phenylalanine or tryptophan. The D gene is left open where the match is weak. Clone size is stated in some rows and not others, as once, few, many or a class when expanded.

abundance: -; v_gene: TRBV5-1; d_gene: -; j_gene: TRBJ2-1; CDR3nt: TGTGCCAGCAGCTTGCGGAACCCAGAGGACGATGAGCAGTTCTTC; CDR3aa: CASSLRNPEDDEQFF
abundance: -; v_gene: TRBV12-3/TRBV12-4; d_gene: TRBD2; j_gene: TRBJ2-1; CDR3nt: TGTGCCAGCAGCGAACTAGCGGGAGGACTAAATGAGCAGTTCTTC; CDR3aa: CASSELAGGLNEQFF
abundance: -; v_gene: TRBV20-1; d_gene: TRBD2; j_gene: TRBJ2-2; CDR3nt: TGCAGTGCTAGAGATCCCGATTTGACTAGCGGGATAGCCGGGGAGCTGTTTTTT; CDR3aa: CSARDPDLTSGIAGELFF
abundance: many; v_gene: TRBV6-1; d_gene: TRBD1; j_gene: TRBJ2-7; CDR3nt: TGTGCCAGCAGTCCGGACAGGCCTGCCTACGAGCAGTACTTC; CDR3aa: CASSPDRPAYEQYF
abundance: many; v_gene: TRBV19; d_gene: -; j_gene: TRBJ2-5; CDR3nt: TGTGCCAGCCGTGGCGGTTGGCAAGAGACCCAGTACTTC; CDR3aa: CASRGGWQETQYF
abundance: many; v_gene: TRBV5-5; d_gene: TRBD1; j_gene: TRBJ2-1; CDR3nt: TGTGCCAGCAGCTTGGTACCAGGGGGTAACTACAATGAGCAGTTCTTC; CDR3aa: CASSLVPGGNYNEQFF
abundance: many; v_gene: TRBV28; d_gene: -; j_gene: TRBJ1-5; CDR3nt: TGTGCCAGCAGTTTCGTCTCGGGGGGAAGCAATCAGCCCCAGCATTTT; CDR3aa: CASSFVSGGSNQPQHF
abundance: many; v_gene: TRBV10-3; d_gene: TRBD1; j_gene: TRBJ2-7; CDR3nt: TGTGCCATCAGCCCCGAATTCCCGGGACAGGGGTCGAGCTCCTACGAGCAGTACTTC; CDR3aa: CAISPEFPGQGSSSYEQYF
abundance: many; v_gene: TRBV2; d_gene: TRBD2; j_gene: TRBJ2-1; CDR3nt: TGTGCCAGTGGACTAGCGGGAGGATCCTACAATGAGCAGTTCTTC; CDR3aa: CASGLAGGSYNEQFF
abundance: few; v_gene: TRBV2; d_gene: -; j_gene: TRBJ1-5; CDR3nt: TGTGCCAGCAGTGAAGGTCCGGGCTTGCGGCAGCCCCAGCATTTT; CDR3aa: CASSEGPGLRQPQHF
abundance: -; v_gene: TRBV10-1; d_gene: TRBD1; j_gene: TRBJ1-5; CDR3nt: TGTGCCAGCATGGAACAGGGGCACCAGCCCCAGCATTTT; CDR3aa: CASMEQGHQPQHF
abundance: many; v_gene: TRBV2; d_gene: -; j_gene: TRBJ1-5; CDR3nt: TGTGCCAGCAGTGAAAACAGCCCGGGGGATCAGCCCCAGCATTTT; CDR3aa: CASSENSPGDQPQHF
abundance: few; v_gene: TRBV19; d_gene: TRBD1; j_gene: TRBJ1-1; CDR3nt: TGTGCCAGTAGTTGGGGCTTGGACAGGGGGACTGAAGCTTTCTTT; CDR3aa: CASSWGLDRGTEAFF
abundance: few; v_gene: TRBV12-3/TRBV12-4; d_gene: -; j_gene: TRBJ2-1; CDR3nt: TGTGCCAGCATACCCGGAAATCGGTATGGTGAGCAGTTCTTC; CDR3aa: CASIPGNRYGEQFF
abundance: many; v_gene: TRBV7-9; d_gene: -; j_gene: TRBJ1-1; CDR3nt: TGTGCCAGCAGCTCTGACCCCGGGCTCTCTGAAGCTTTCTTT; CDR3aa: CASSSDPGLSEAFF
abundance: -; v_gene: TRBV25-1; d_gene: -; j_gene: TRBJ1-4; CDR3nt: TGTGCCAGCAGTGAATGGGACGGACTTAATGAAAAACTGTTTTTT; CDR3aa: CASSEWDGLNEKLFF
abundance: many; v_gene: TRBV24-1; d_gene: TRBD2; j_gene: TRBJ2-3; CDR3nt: TGTGCCACCAGTGATCCAGGGAGCGGGAGCGATACGCAGTATTTT; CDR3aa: CATSDPGSGSDTQYF
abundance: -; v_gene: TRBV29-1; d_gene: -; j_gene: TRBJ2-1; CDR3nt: TGCAGCGTTCGTTATTCTCGAGATGAGCAGTTCTTC; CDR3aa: CSVRYSRDEQFF